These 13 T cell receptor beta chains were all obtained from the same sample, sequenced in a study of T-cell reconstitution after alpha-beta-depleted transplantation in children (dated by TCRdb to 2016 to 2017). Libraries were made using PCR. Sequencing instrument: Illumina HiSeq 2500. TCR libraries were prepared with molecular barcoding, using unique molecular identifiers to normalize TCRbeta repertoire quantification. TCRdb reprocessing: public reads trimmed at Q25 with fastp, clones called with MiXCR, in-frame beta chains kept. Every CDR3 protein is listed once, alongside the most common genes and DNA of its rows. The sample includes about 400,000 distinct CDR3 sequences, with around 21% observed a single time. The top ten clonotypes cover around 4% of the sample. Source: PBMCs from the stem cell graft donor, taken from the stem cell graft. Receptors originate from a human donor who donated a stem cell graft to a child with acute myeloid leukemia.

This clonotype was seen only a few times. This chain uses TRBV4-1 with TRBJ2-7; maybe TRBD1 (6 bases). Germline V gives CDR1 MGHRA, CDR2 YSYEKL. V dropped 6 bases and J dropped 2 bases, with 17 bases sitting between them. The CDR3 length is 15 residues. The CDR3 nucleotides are TGCGCCAGCAGGGGCGTTGGACAGACCGCCTACGAGCAGTACTTC. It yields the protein CASRGVGQTAYEQYF.

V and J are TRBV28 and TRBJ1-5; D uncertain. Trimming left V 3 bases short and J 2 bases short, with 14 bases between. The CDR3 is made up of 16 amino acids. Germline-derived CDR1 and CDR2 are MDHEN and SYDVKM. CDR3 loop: CASSFGSTPGNQPQHF. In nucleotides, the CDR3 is TGTGCCAGCAGTTTCGGGTCCACCCCGGGCAATCAGCCCCAGCATTTT.

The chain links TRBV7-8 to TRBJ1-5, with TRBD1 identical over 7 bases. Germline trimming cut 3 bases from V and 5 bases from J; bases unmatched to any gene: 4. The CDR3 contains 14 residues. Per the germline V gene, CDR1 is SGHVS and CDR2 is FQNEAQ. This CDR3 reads CASSFLQGDQPQHF. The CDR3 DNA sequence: TGTGCCAGCAGCTTCTTGCAGGGGGATCAGCCCCAGCATTTT.

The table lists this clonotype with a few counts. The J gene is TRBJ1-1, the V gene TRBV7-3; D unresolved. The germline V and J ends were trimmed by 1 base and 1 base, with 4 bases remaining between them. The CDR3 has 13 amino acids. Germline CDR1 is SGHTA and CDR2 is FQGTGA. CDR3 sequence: CASSLNTNTEAFF. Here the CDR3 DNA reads TGTGCCAGCAGCTTAAACACGAACACTGAAGCTTTCTTT.

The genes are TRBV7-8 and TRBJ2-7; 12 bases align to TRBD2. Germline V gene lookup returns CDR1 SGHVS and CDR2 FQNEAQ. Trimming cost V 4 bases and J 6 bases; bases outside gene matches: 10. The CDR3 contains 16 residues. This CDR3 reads CASSSRRLAGAFEQYF. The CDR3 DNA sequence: TGTGCCAGCAGCTCCCGGAGACTAGCGGGAGCGTTCGAGCAGTACTTC.

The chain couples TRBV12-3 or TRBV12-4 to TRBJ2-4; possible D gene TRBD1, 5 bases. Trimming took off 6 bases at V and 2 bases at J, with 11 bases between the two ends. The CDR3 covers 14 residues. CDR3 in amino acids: CASSQGHSKNIQYF. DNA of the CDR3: TGTGCCAGCAGCCAAGGACATTCCAAAAACATTCAGTACTTC.

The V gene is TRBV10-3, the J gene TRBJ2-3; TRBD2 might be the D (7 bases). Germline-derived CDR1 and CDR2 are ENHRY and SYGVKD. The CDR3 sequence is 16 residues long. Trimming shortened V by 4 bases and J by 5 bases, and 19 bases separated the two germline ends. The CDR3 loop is CAISASPGGAGDTQYF. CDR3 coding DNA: TGTGCCATCAGTGCGTCTCCGGGGGGCGCAGGAGATACGCAGTATTTT.

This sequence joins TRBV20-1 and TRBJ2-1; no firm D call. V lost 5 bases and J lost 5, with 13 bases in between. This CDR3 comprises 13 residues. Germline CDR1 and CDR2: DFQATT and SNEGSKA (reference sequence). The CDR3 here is CSASLGSHNEQFF. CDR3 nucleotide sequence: TGCAGTGCTTCTTTGGGGTCCCACAATGAGCAGTTCTTC.

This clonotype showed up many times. The CDR3 DNA is TGTGCCAGCAGTCGCCAGTACAATGAGCAGTTCTTC. Its protein product is CASSRQYNEQFF. This chain links TRBV12-3 or TRBV12-4 with TRBJ2-1; no definite D call. V shed 5 bases and J shed 4 bases, with 6 bases lying between them. There are 12 residues in the CDR3.

The CDR3 bases are TGTGCCAGCAGCTTAACAGGACAGGGAGGGACTAGCGGGAACAGAGAGACCCAGTACTTC. It translates to CASSLTGQGGTSGNRETQYF. The V call is TRBV7-3, the J call TRBJ2-5, with TRBD2 matching 13 bases. In germline, CDR1 is SGHTA, CDR2 FQGTGA. After removal of 0 bases from V and 4 bases from J, the junction contained 14 bases not matched to a gene. The CDR3 covers 20 residues.

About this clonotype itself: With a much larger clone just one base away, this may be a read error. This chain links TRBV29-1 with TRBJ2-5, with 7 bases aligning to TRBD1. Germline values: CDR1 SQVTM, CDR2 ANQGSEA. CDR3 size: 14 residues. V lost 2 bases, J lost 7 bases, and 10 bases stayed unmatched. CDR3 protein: CSVERQGLGVTQYF. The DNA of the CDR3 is TGCAGCGTTGAACGACAGGGTCTGGGAGTGACCCAGTACTTC.

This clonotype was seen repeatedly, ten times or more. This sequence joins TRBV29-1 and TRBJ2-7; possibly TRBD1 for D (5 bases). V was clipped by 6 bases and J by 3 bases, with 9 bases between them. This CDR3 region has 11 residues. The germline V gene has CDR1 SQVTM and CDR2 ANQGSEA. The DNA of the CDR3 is TGCAGCGTACCTCAGGGCTACGAGCAGTACTTC. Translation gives CSVPQGYEQYF.

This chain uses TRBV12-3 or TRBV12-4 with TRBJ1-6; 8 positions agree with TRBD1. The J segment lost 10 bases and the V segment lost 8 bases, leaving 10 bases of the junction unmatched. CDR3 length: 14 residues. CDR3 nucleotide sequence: TGTGCCAGCGGCCTAGACAGGGGAGTCTCACCCCTCCACTTT. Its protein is CASGLDRGVSPLHF.